One T cell receptor (beta chain) is described in this entry. Its specificity is not known. Germline V gives CDR1 LGHNA, CDR2 YNFKEQ. V gave up 0 bases and J gave up 0 bases; unmatched junction bases: 11. The CDR3 runs 19 residues. These data belong to a study of graft-versus-host responses after intestinal transplantation. Study background: Induction using anti-thymocyte globulin, followed by tacrolimus and steroids for 2 to 4 years, was given to all recipients. Overall study findings and caveats: The authors found GvH clones in recipient marrow, some appearing first in ileum or blood. The highest levels of circulating GvH clones went along with early declines in HvG clones after transplant.

Repertoires were generated with immunoSEQ multiplex PCR, while TCRdb's copy carries only in-frame clones and drops some. The table includes more than 20,000 clones, roughly 92% detected once. This clonotype was obtained from a human patient who received an intestinal transplant, so some T cells may come from the graft donor. Sequences were derived from PBMCs, sampled roughly 270 days after intestinal transplant. V usage is TRBV4-2 and J usage is TRBJ2-4; 7 positions match TRBD2. The CDR3 here is CASSQEEDLADLAKNIQYF. The CDR3 nucleotides are TGTGCCAGCAGCCAAGAAGAGGACCTAGCGGATCTAGCCAAAAACATTCAGTACTTC.